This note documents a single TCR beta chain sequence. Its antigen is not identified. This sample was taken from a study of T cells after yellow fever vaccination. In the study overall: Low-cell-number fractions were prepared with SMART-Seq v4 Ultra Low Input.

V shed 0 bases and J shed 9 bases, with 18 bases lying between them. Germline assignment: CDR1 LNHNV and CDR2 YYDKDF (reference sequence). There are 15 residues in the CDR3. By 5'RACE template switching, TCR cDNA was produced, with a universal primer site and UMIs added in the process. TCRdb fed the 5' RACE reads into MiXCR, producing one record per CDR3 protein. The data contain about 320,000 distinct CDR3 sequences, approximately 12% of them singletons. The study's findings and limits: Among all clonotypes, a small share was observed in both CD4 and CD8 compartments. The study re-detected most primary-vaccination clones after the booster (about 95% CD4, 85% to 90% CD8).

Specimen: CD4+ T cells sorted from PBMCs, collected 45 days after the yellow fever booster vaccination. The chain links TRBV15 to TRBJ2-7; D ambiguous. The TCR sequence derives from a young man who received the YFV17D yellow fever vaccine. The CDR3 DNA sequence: TGTGCCACCAGCAGAGATTTAGGCGGCCCTCGGGTGCAGTACTTC. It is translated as CATSRDLGGPRVQYF.